A single sample is the source of the 14 T cell receptor beta chains below, sequenced in a study of cytomegalovirus exposure and HLA in healthy donors. The method was immunoSEQ multiplex PCR; TCRdb's version includes in-frame clones alone and lacks a portion of them. The repertoire holds 200,000 to 250,000 clones, with over 80% as singletons. Sequencing used PBMCs. These receptors originate from a woman in her twenties or thirties in good health and CMV-seropositive.

The chain joins TRBV6-1 to TRBJ2-2; 10 bases are a match to TRBD1. V shed 7 bases, J shed 3 bases, and the junction held 5 bases outside the gene matches. The length of the CDR3 is 15 residues. Germline lookup yields CDR1 MNHNS and CDR2 SASEGT. CDR3 sequence: CASTSGTGDTGELFF. CDR3 nucleotide sequence: TGTGCCAGCACTTCCGGGACAGGGGACACCGGGGAGCTGTTTTTT.

The V and J genes are TRBV14 and TRBJ2-7; the D gene could be TRBD1 or TRBD2 (5 bases each). CDR3 length: 14 residues. Germline CDR1 SGHDN, CDR2 FVKESK. V lost 1 base and J lost 3, with 10 bases in between. The CDR3 sequence is CASSQGGAGYEQYF. CDR3 DNA: TGTGCCAGCAGCCAAGGAGGGGCCGGCTACGAGCAGTACTTC. Drawing the rest from reference TRBV14 and TRBJ2-7, the complete variable domain is EAGVTQFPSHSVIEKGQTVTLRCDPISGHDNLYWYRRVMGKEIKFLLHFVKESKQDESGMPNNRFLAERTGGTYSTLKVQPAELEDSGVYFCASSQGGAGYEQYFGPGTRLTVT.

The chain couples TRBV27 to TRBJ2-2; D gene unclear. V gave up 5 bases and J gave up 0 bases, with 4 bases separating them. Germline V gene lookup returns CDR1 MNHEY and CDR2 SMNVEV (reference sequence). CDR3 length: 13 amino acids. The CDR3 DNA reads as TGTGCCAGCAGTACAACGAACACCGGGGAGCTGTTTTTT. Translating it yields CASSTTNTGELFF.

This rearrangement joins TRBV5-1 to TRBJ2-3; 12 nucleotides agree with TRBD2. CDR3 length: 16 amino acids. Trimming at V came to 4 bases and at J to 3 bases, leaving 6 bases not matched to a gene. Germline V gives CDR1 SGHRS, CDR2 YFSETQ. The CDR3 nucleotides are TGCGCCAGCAGCACTCTAGCGGGAGGGAGGACAGATACGCAGTATTTT. Protein product: CASSTLAGGRTDTQYF. The full variable domain, its missing parts supplied by reference TRBV5-1 and TRBJ2-3, is KAGVTQTPRYLIKTRGQQVTLSCSPISGHRSVSWYQQTPGQGLQFLFEYFSETQRNKGNFPGRFSGRQFSNSRSEMNVSTLELGDSALYLCASSTLAGGRTDTQYFGPGTRLTVL.

The chain links TRBV5-1 to TRBJ2-7, with 8 bases aligning to TRBD2. V lost 0 bases to trimming and J lost 3 bases; unmatched junction nucleotides: 5. The CDR3 consists of 15 residues. Looked up from germline, CDR1 is SGHRS and CDR2 is YFSETQ. In nucleotides, the CDR3 is TGCGCCAGCAGCTTGGGACTAGCGAAAAACTACGAGCAGTACTTC. This translates into CASSLGLAKNYEQYF.

The rearrangement uses TRBV27 and TRBJ1-1; 7 bases map to TRBD1. CDR3 size: 16 residues. Germline assignment: CDR1 MNHEY and CDR2 SMNVEV (reference sequence). The V segment lost 3 bases and the J segment 4 bases; nucleotides outside the gene matches: 11. The CDR3 spells CASSFRTGPGSTEAFF. The DNA of the CDR3 is TGTGCCAGCAGTTTTCGGACAGGCCCGGGGAGCACTGAAGCTTTCTTT.

J is TRBJ2-7 and V is TRBV5-1, with D tentatively TRBD2 (5 bases). The length of the CDR3 is 13 residues. V lost 7 bases, J lost 6 bases, and 17 bases lay in between. Germline assignment: CDR1 SGHRS and CDR2 YFSETQ. The CDR3 nucleotides are TGCGCCAGCCGCCCCCGGGGAGTCTCCGAGCAGTACTTC. Its protein product is CASRPRGVSEQYF.

The rearrangement joins TRBV27 to TRBJ2-3; D remains ambiguous. Per the germline V gene, CDR1 is MNHEY and CDR2 is SMNVEV (reference sequence). This CDR3 has 14 residues. Trimming shortened V by 4 bases and J by 6 bases, and 14 bases separated the two germline ends. The CDR3 nucleotides read TGTGCCAGCAGTTACCAATTTACTATGGATACGCAGTATTTT. This encodes CASSYQFTMDTQYF.

This clone occurred a few times. V gene TRBV7-2 combines with J gene TRBJ1-1; TRBD1 is a possible D gene (5 bases). The V gene's germline CDR1 is SGHTA and CDR2 FQGNSA. The germline V and J ends were trimmed by 5 bases and 5 bases, with 9 bases remaining between them. The CDR3 sequence is 12 residues long. The CDR3 region is CASSQRQTEAFF. The CDR3 DNA is TGTGCCAGCAGCCAACGACAGACTGAAGCTTTCTTT.

V is TRBV11-2 and J is TRBJ1-1; D is ambiguous. Trimming took 6 bases from V and 0 from J, leaving 2 bases between them. Germline loops: CDR1 SGHAT, CDR2 FQNNGV. The CDR3 runs 11 residues. CDR3 coding DNA: TGTGCCAGCAGACTGAACACTGAAGCTTTCTTT. This translates into CASRLNTEAFF.

As for this clone: The sample contains more than one DNA sequence encoding this CDR3. The rearrangement links TRBV20-1 to TRBJ2-3; TRBD2 is a possible D gene (6 bases). V lost 3 bases to trimming and J lost 5 bases, with 6 bases between them. The CDR3 runs to 11 residues. Germline lookup yields CDR1 DFQATT and CDR2 SNEGSKA (reference sequence). CDR3 loop: CSASGGDTQYF. The CDR3 region has the DNA TGCAGTGCTAGCGGGGGAGATACGCAGTATTTT.

V is TRBV5-1 and J is TRBJ1-5; weak D call: TRBD1 (5 bases). CDR1 and CDR2 (germline): SGHRS, YFSETQ. This CDR3 contains 13 residues. Trimming took 2 bases from V and 7 from J, leaving 10 bases between them. The DNA of the CDR3 is TGCGCCAGCAGCTTAGGGGAAGGGCAGCCCCAGCATTTT. This sequence encodes CASSLGEGQPQHF.

A few counts support this clone. In DNA form, the CDR3 reads TGTGCCAGCAATGGGGGTGCTAGGTACGAGCAGTACTTC. It specifies CASNGGARYEQYF. The gene calls are TRBV6-1 and TRBJ2-7; either TRBD1 or TRBD2 may supply D (5 bases each). The CDR3 sequence is 13 residues long. V lost 7 bases, J lost 4 bases, and 14 bases lay in between. CDR1 and CDR2 from the germline V gene are MNHNS and SASEGT.

The rearrangement uses TRBV15 and TRBJ2-2; D is undetermined. CDR3 length equals 14 residues. The V gene's germline CDR1 is LNHNV and CDR2 YYDKDF (reference sequence). Trimming cost V 0 bases and J 10 bases, with 12 bases left between them. The CDR3 loop is CATSRDQSSEELFF. The CDR3 DNA reads as TGTGCCACCAGCAGAGATCAGTCGAGTGAGGAGCTGTTTTTT.